Listed below are T cell receptor beta chains from one sample, sequenced in a study of OX40 agonist ivuxolimab in advanced cancers. TCRdb's table, derived via immunoSEQ multiplex PCR, lists solely in-frame clones and lacks some. The sample holds 34,000 or so clones, around 87% seen once. The input for sequencing was CD4+ or CD8+ T cells sorted from blood, taken in a trial of the OX40 agonist ivuxolimab. These receptors came from an adult with an advanced solid tumor such as melanoma, head and neck, liver or kidney cancer. The CDR3 runs from the conserved cysteine through the conserved F or W. The D gene is left open where the match is weak. The listing skips clone size in some rows; elsewhere it reads once, few, many or a size class.

j_call: TRBJ2-5
d_call: -
clone_size: -
v_call: TRBV2
cdr3_nt: TGTGCCAGCAGTGAAGGAGCGGAGCAAGAGACCCAGTACTTC
cdr3_aa: CASSEGAEQETQYF

j_call: TRBJ2-7
d_call: TRBD1
clone_size: -
v_call: TRBV30
cdr3_nt: TGTGCCTGGAGTCCGACAGGGGCCGAGCAGTACTTC
cdr3_aa: CAWSPTGAEQYF

j_call: TRBJ2-5
d_call: TRBD1
clone_size: -
v_call: TRBV27
cdr3_nt: TGTGCCAGCAGTGTCGGGACAGGGGCGTATCAAGAGACCCAGTACTTC
cdr3_aa: CASSVGTGAYQETQYF

j_call: TRBJ1-5
d_call: -
clone_size: -
v_call: TRBV5-8
cdr3_nt: TGTGCCAGCAGCTTGGTGCCGACTATGTCTCAGCCCCAGCATTTT
cdr3_aa: CASSLVPTMSQPQHF

j_call: TRBJ2-1
d_call: TRBD2
clone_size: -
v_call: TRBV9
cdr3_nt: TGTGCCAGCGCTAAACTAGCGGGAGGGCTCAATGAGCAGTTCTTC
cdr3_aa: CASAKLAGGLNEQFF

j_call: TRBJ2-1
d_call: TRBD2
clone_size: -
v_call: TRBV5-6
cdr3_nt: TGTGCCAGCAGCTTGGTCCGGACTAGCGGGAGGGAAGTCGATGAGCAGTTCTTC
cdr3_aa: CASSLVRTSGREVDEQFF

j_call: TRBJ2-7
d_call: TRBD2
clone_size: -
v_call: TRBV4-1
cdr3_nt: TGCGCCAGCAGCGTTAGCGGGGGCCGCTCCTACGAGCAGTACTTC
cdr3_aa: CASSVSGGRSYEQYF

j_call: TRBJ2-1
d_call: TRBD2
clone_size: -
v_call: TRBV7-6
cdr3_nt: TGTGCCAGCAGCTTACTAGCGGGAGGGGCCTACAATGAGCAGTTCTTC
cdr3_aa: CASSLLAGGAYNEQFF

j_call: TRBJ2-7
d_call: -
clone_size: -
v_call: TRBV29-1
cdr3_nt: TGCAGCGTTAGAATCCCGTCCTTATACGAGCAGTACTTC
cdr3_aa: CSVRIPSLYEQYF

j_call: TRBJ2-2
d_call: TRBD1
clone_size: -
v_call: TRBV2
cdr3_nt: TGTGCCAGACAGGGGTTCACCGGGGAGCTGTTTTTT
cdr3_aa: CARQGFTGELFF

j_call: TRBJ2-7
d_call: -
clone_size: -
v_call: TRBV6-5
cdr3_nt: TGTGCCAGCAGTCGCCGGGCTGAGGACGAGCAGTACTTC
cdr3_aa: CASSRRAEDEQYF

j_call: TRBJ1-2
d_call: TRBD1
clone_size: -
v_call: TRBV29-1
cdr3_nt: TGCAGCGCAAAAGACAGGGGGCGGTCGGGCTACACCTTC
cdr3_aa: CSAKDRGRSGYTF

j_call: TRBJ2-7
d_call: TRBD2
clone_size: -
v_call: TRBV7-2
cdr3_nt: TGTGCCAGCAGCTTTCCGGGACTAGCGGTCTACGAGCAGTACTTC
cdr3_aa: CASSFPGLAVYEQYF

j_call: TRBJ2-1
d_call: -
clone_size: -
v_call: TRBV21-1
cdr3_nt: TGTGCCAGCAGATGGACTAGAAGATATGAGCAGTTCTTC
cdr3_aa: CASRWTRRYEQFF

j_call: TRBJ2-1
d_call: TRBD2
clone_size: -
v_call: TRBV7-3
cdr3_nt: TGTGCCAGCAGCTTAACCGGGGGGGAGCAGTTCTTC
cdr3_aa: CASSLTGGEQFF

j_call: TRBJ1-4
d_call: -
clone_size: -
v_call: TRBV5-1
cdr3_nt: TGCGCCAGCAGCTTACAGAGGAATGAAAAACTGTTTTTT
cdr3_aa: CASSLQRNEKLFF

j_call: TRBJ2-7
d_call: -
clone_size: -
v_call: TRBV5-1
cdr3_nt: TGCGCCAGCAGCTTGGGCCTGGGAACCTACGTAGAGCAGTACTTC
cdr3_aa: CASSLGLGTYVEQYF

j_call: TRBJ1-6
d_call: -
clone_size: once
v_call: TRBV14
cdr3_nt: TGTGCCAGCAGCCAAGATAAGGAGCAGTTCGGTTTTTCACCCCTCCACTTT
cdr3_aa: CASSQDKEQFGFSPLHF

j_call: TRBJ2-3
d_call: TRBD1
clone_size: -
v_call: TRBV7-9
cdr3_nt: TGTGCCAGCAGCGAATACAGGGGGGTCCCCACAGATACGCAGTATTTT
cdr3_aa: CASSEYRGVPTDTQYF

j_call: TRBJ2-7
d_call: -
clone_size: -
v_call: TRBV7-6
cdr3_nt: TGTGCCAGCAGCTTAGCAGGGGGTGAATTATCCTACGAGCAGTACTTC
cdr3_aa: CASSLAGGELSYEQYF

j_call: TRBJ1-2
d_call: -
clone_size: -
v_call: TRBV10-3
cdr3_nt: TGTGCCATCAGTGAGTCCCCTCGGAGGACCCTCAACTATGGCTACACCTTC
cdr3_aa: CAISESPRRTLNYGYTF

j_call: TRBJ2-2
d_call: TRBD1
clone_size: once
v_call: TRBV6-6
cdr3_nt: TGTGCCAGCAGCTGGACAGGGGGGGGCACCGGGGAGCTGTTTTTT
cdr3_aa: CASSWTGGGTGELFF

j_call: TRBJ1-2
d_call: TRBD1
clone_size: -
v_call: TRBV13
cdr3_nt: TGTGCCAGCAGGGTTACCGGACGGGGACAGGTCGGCTACACCTTC
cdr3_aa: CASRVTGRGQVGYTF

j_call: TRBJ2-7
d_call: -
clone_size: -
v_call: TRBV15
cdr3_nt: TGTGCCACCAGCAGAGGTCCGGGACAAAGCTACGAGCAGTACTTC
cdr3_aa: CATSRGPGQSYEQYF

j_call: TRBJ2-1
d_call: -
clone_size: -
v_call: TRBV9
cdr3_nt: TGTGCCAGCAGCGTAGATGGCGGGATCACCTACAATGAGCAGTTCTTC
cdr3_aa: CASSVDGGITYNEQFF

j_call: TRBJ1-1
d_call: -
clone_size: -
v_call: TRBV6-5
cdr3_nt: TGTGCCACATTGGATTCGAGGACTACTGAAGCTTTCTTT
cdr3_aa: CATLDSRTTEAFF

j_call: TRBJ2-1
d_call: TRBD2
clone_size: -
v_call: TRBV5-4
cdr3_nt: TGTGCCAGCAGTCGACTCGGGGGGGCGGGTGAGCAGTTCTTC
cdr3_aa: CASSRLGGAGEQFF

j_call: TRBJ1-2
d_call: -
clone_size: -
v_call: TRBV19
cdr3_nt: TGTGCCAGTAGAGAGGGGGAAAGCTATGGCTACACCTTC
cdr3_aa: CASREGESYGYTF

j_call: TRBJ2-7
d_call: TRBD1
clone_size: -
v_call: TRBV7-3
cdr3_nt: TGTGCCAGCAGCTTAGGGTCAGGGGGCTTTTACGAGCAGTACTTC
cdr3_aa: CASSLGSGGFYEQYF

j_call: TRBJ2-7
d_call: -
clone_size: -
v_call: TRBV9
cdr3_nt: TGTGCCAGCAGCTCCGCCCTCCACTACGAGCAGTACTTC
cdr3_aa: CASSSALHYEQYF

j_call: TRBJ1-5
d_call: -
clone_size: -
v_call: TRBV2
cdr3_nt: TGTGCCAGCAGGCATTACAATCAGCCCCAGCATTTT
cdr3_aa: CASRHYNQPQHF

j_call: TRBJ2-5
d_call: -
clone_size: once
v_call: TRBV19
cdr3_nt: TGTGCCAGTAGTACCTTGACGAGGAATTTAGGGGAGACCCAGTACTTC
cdr3_aa: CASSTLTRNLGETQYF

j_call: TRBJ1-4
d_call: -
clone_size: -
v_call: TRBV5-1
cdr3_nt: TGCGCCAGCAGCTTGGACTTCTTCCCCGAAAAACTGTTTTTT
cdr3_aa: CASSLDFFPEKLFF

j_call: TRBJ2-7
d_call: TRBD2
clone_size: -
v_call: TRBV29-1
cdr3_nt: TGCAGCGTTGACCGTGGGCTAGCGGGCTTCTCCTACGAGCAGTACTTC
cdr3_aa: CSVDRGLAGFSYEQYF

j_call: TRBJ2-5
d_call: TRBD2
clone_size: -
v_call: TRBV11-3
cdr3_nt: TGTGCCAGCAGCTTAGGCGGGAGAGAGACCCAGTACTTC
cdr3_aa: CASSLGGRETQYF

j_call: TRBJ1-6
d_call: -
clone_size: -
v_call: TRBV11-1
cdr3_nt: TGTGCCAGCAGCTTAGGGATGACCAATTCACCCCTCCACTTT
cdr3_aa: CASSLGMTNSPLHF

j_call: TRBJ2-7
d_call: TRBD1
clone_size: few
v_call: TRBV19
cdr3_nt: TGTGCCAGTAGTATAATGGGACAGGGAGGCGAGCAGTACTTC
cdr3_aa: CASSIMGQGGEQYF

j_call: TRBJ1-2
d_call: TRBD1
clone_size: once
v_call: TRBV9
cdr3_nt: TGTGCCAGCAGCGTAGCGCAGGGGGTTAGGTATGGCTACACCTTC
cdr3_aa: CASSVAQGVRYGYTF

j_call: TRBJ2-7
d_call: TRBD1
clone_size: -
v_call: TRBV30
cdr3_nt: TGTGCCTGCCGGACAGGGCCTTACGAGCAGTACTTC
cdr3_aa: CACRTGPYEQYF

j_call: TRBJ1-1
d_call: -
clone_size: -
v_call: TRBV6-6
cdr3_nt: TGTGCCAGCAGTTATCCTGAAGCTTTCTTT
cdr3_aa: CASSYPEAFF

j_call: TRBJ2-1
d_call: -
clone_size: -
v_call: TRBV2
cdr3_nt: TGTGCCAGCGGGGACCCGGACTATTCCCCTACCCATGAGCAGTTCTTC
cdr3_aa: CASGDPDYSPTHEQFF

j_call: TRBJ1-1
d_call: -
clone_size: -
v_call: TRBV5-5
cdr3_nt: TGCGCCAGCAGCCGGATGGAGAACACTGAAGCTTTCTTT
cdr3_aa: CASSRMENTEAFF

j_call: TRBJ1-1
d_call: -
clone_size: few
v_call: TRBV7-3
cdr3_nt: TGTGCCAGCAGCTTGCAGCTGAACACTGAAGCTTTCTTT
cdr3_aa: CASSLQLNTEAFF

j_call: TRBJ2-5
d_call: TRBD2
clone_size: -
v_call: TRBV9
cdr3_nt: TGTGCCAGCAGCGCCTTAGCGGGCCAAGAGACCCAGTACTTC
cdr3_aa: CASSALAGQETQYF

j_call: TRBJ2-4
d_call: TRBD2
clone_size: -
v_call: TRBV9
cdr3_nt: TGTGCCAGCAGCCCTAGCGGGGTGGGCATTCAGTACTTC
cdr3_aa: CASSPSGVGIQYF

j_call: TRBJ2-5
d_call: TRBD1
clone_size: -
v_call: TRBV11-2
cdr3_nt: TGTGCCAGCAGCTTAGGGCCTAGACAGGGAGAGACCCAGTACTTC
cdr3_aa: CASSLGPRQGETQYF

j_call: TRBJ2-7
d_call: TRBD2
clone_size: -
v_call: TRBV6-6
cdr3_nt: TGTGCCAGCAGTTACGCGGGAGGTCAGTACGAGCAGTACTTC
cdr3_aa: CASSYAGGQYEQYF

j_call: TRBJ2-7
d_call: -
clone_size: once
v_call: TRBV6-5
cdr3_nt: TGTGCCAGCGGTGGGGACTACGAGCAGTACTTC
cdr3_aa: CASGGDYEQYF

j_call: TRBJ2-7
d_call: TRBD2
clone_size: -
v_call: TRBV11-1
cdr3_nt: TGTGCCAGCAGCCCTAACCCGGGACTAGGGTACGAGCAGTACTTC
cdr3_aa: CASSPNPGLGYEQYF